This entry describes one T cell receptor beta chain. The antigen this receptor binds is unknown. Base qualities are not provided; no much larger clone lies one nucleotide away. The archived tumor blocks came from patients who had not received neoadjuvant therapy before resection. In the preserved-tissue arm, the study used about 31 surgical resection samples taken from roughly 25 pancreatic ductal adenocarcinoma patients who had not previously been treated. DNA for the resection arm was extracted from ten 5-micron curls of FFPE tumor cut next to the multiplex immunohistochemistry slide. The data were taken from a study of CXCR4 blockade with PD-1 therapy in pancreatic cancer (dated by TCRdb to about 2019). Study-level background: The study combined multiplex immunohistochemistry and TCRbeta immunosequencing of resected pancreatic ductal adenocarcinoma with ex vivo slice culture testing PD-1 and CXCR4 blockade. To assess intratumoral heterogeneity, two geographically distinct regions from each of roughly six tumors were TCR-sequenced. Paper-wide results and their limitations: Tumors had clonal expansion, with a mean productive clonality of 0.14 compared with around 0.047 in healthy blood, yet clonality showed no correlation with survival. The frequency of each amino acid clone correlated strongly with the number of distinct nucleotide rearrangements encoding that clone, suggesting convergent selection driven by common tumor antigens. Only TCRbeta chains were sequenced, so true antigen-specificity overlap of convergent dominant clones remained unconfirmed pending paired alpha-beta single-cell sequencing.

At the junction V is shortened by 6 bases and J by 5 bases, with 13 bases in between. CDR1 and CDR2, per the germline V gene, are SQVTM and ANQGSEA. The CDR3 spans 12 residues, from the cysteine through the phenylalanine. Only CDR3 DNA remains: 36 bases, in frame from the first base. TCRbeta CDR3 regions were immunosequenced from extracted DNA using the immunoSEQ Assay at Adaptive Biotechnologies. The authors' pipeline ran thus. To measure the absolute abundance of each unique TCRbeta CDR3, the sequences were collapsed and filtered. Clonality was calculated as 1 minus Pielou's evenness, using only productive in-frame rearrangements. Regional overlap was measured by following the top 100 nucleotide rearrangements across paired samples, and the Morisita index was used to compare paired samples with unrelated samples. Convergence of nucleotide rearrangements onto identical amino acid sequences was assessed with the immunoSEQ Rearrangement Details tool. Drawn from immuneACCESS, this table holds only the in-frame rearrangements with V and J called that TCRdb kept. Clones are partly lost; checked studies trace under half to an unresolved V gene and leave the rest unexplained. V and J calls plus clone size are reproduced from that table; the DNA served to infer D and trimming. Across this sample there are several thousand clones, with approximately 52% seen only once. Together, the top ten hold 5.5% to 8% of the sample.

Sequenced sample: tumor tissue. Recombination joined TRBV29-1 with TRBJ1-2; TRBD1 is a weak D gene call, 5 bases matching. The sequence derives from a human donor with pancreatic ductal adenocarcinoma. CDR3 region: CSVAGTEYGYTF. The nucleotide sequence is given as TGCAGCGTAGCCGGGACGGAATATGGCTACACCTTC.